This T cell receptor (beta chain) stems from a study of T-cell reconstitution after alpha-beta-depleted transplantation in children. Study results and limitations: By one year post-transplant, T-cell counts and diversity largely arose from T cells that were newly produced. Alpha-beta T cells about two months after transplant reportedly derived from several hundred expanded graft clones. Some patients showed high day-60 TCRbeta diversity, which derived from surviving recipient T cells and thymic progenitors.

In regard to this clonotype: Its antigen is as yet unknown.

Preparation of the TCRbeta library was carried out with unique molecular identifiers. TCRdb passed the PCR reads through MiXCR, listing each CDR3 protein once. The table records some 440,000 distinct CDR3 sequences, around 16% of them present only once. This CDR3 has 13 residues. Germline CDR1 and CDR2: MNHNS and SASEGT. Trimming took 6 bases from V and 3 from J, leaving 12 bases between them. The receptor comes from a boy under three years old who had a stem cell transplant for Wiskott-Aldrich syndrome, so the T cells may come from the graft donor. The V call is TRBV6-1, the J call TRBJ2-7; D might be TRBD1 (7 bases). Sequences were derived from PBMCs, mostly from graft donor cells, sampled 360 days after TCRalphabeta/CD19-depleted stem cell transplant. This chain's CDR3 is CASSRGTDYEQYF. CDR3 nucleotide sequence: TGTGCCAGCAGCCGCGGGACAGACTACGAGCAGTACTTC.